The T cell receptor beta chain described here comes from a study of neoadjuvant anti-PD-1 for oral cavity cancer. As to time point: after neoadjuvant nivolumab, at surgical resection. Germline V gene data show CDR1 as LNHDA and CDR2 as SQIVND (reference sequence). This CDR3 has 14 amino acids. The V gene end was trimmed by 8 bases and the J gene end by 0 bases; junction bases not matched to a gene: 7. Sequencing used immunoSEQ multiplex PCR; TCRdb keeps in-frame clones, though not all of them. The sample carries around 8,200 clones, 55% to 75% recorded once. This clone was counted only a few times. V gene TRBV19 combines with J gene TRBJ2-7; 7 bases fit TRBD1. Sequenced here: PBMCs, sampled after nivolumab (anti-PD-1) treatment. The TCR was taken from a person aged 40 to 85 with oral cavity squamous cell carcinoma. CDR3 sequence reads: CASSGQALSYEQYF. The CDR3 coding sequence is TGTGCCAGTTCCGGACAGGCGCTCTCCTACGAGCAGTACTTC.